This TCR beta chain was recovered during a study of radiotherapy plus CTLA-4 blockade in lung cancer. Study as a whole: Objective responses emerged in 15% to 20% of patients, and over 30% attained disease control.

Profiling relied on immunoSEQ multiplex PCR, and the TCRdb table lists in-frame clones only, not all of them. Among about 76,000 clones listed, over 70% were seen once. Each patient with chemo-refractory metastatic non-small-cell lung cancer was treated with focal radiation plus CTLA-4 blockade using ipilimumab. To note about this clone: Its cognate antigen is unknown.

The CDR3 contains 13 residues. V was shortened by 2 bases and J by 3 bases, with 7 bases between the two germline ends. Germline lookup yields CDR1 MNHNY and CDR2 SVGAGI (reference sequence). General study points: Following radiotherapy plus ipilimumab, tumor-derived TCR clones expanded in the blood.

The sequence was obtained from a human donor with non-small cell lung cancer whose response to radiotherapy plus ipilimumab could not be evaluated. Some clones in this sample may be carry-over from other donors' samples. The sequencing here drew on peripheral blood, taken from a patient treated with radiotherapy plus ipilimumab. This chain connects TRBV6-6 to TRBJ1-1; D not certain. The CDR3 DNA follows: TGTGCCAGCAGTTACGCGCCCGACACTGAAGCTTTCTTT. Its protein product is CASSYAPDTEAFF.